The rows below give T cell receptor beta chains drawn from one sample of a study of blood T cell repertoires in COVID-19. Method: immunoSEQ multiplex PCR; TCRdb's copy keeps in-frame clones and lacks some. This sample has 200,000 or so clones; 60% to 85% occur once, and the top ten carry 4.5% to 7%. Sequencing was carried out using peripheral blood. These receptors all come from a woman in her seventies with acute or convalescent COVID-19. Each CDR3 is given with its conserved first and last residue. D genes are given only for firm matches. Expanded clones get a size class; other rows say once, few or many, or leave the size out.

.,.,TRBJ1-3,TRBV7-6,TGTGCCAGCAGCTTAGGGCAGGCCCACTCTGGAAACACCATATATTTT,CASSLGQAHSGNTIYF
.,.,TRBJ1-3,TRBV28,TGTGCCAGCAGTTTAGTGAGGGGGGGCGAGAACACCATATATTTT,CASSLVRGGENTIYF
.,TRBD2,TRBJ2-3,TRBV10-3,TGTGCCATCAGGGACCAGCGGGGAAGCACAGATACGCAGTATTTT,CAIRDQRGSTDTQYF
.,TRBD1,TRBJ1-5,TRBV19,TGTGCCAGTAGTATAGAGGGACAGGGTCATAATCAGCCCCAGCATTTT,CASSIEGQGHNQPQHF
once,.,TRBJ2-7,TRBV18,TGTGCCAGCTCACCACGAGACAACGAGCAGTACTTC,CASSPRDNEQYF
.,TRBD1,TRBJ1-4,TRBV5-1,TGCGCCAGCAGCTTGGGGGGGACAGGGACTAATGAAAAACTGTTTTTT,CASSLGGTGTNEKLFF
.,TRBD2,TRBJ2-1,TRBV29-1,TGCAGCGTCGTCTTTGGCGGGAGAGGCGATGAGCAGTTCTTC,CSVVFGGRGDEQFF
.,TRBD1,TRBJ1-1,TRBV4-2,TGTGCCAGCAGCCAAGCCGGGACAGGGGACCATGGGGACACTGAAGCTTTCTTT,CASSQAGTGDHGDTEAFF
once,.,TRBJ2-1,TRBV29-1,TGCAGCGTTGATAAAGGGGGGGCGGACAATGAGCAGTTCTTC,CSVDKGGADNEQFF
.,.,TRBJ2-3,TRBV5-1,TGCGCCAGCAGCGCTTTTACAGGGTTATCCGCAGATACGCAGTATTTT,CASSAFTGLSADTQYF
.,.,TRBJ2-5,TRBV19,TGTGCCAGTAGTATTGGTAGCGGAGGAGGCCAAGAGACCCAGTACTTC,CASSIGSGGGQETQYF
.,.,TRBJ1-4,TRBV19,TGTGCCAGTAGTATAGCCTCTAATGAAAAACTGTTTTTT,CASSIASNEKLFF
.,TRBD1,TRBJ1-5,TRBV3-1/TRBV3-2,TGTGCCAGCAGCGGGACAGGGAATCAGCCCCAGCATTTT,CASSGTGNQPQHF
.,TRBD2,TRBJ2-1,TRBV10-3,TGTGCCATCAGCTCAACTAGCGGGAAGAACAATGAGCAGTTCTTC,CAISSTSGKNNEQFF